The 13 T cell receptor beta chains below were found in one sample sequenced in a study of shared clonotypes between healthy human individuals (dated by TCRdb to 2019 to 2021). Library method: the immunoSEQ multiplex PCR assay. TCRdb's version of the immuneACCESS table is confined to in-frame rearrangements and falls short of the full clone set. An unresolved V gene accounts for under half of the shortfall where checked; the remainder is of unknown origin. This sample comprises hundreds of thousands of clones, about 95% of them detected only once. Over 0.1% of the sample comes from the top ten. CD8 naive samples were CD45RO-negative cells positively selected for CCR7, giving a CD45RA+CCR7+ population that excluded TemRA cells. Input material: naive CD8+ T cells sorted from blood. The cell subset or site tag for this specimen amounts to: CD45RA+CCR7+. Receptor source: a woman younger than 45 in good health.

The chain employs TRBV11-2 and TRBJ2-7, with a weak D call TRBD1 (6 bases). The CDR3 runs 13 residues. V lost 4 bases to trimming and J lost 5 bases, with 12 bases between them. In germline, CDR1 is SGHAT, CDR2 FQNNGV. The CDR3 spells CASSYPGTHEQYF. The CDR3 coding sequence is TGTGCCAGCAGCTACCCCGGGACACACGAGCAGTACTTC.

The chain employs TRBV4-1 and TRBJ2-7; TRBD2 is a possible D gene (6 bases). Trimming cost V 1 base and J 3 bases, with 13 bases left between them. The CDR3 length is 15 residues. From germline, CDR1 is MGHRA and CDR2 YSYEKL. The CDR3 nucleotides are TGCGCCAGCAGCCAAGCCCCGGGACTGCTCTACGAGCAGTACTTC. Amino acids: CASSQAPGLLYEQYF.

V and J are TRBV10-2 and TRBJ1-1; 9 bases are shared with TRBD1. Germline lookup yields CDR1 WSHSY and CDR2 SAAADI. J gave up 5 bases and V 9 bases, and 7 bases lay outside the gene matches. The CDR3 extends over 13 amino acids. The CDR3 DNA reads TGCGCCAGTACACAGGGGGCAGGGACTGAAGCTTTCTTT. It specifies CASTQGAGTEAFF.

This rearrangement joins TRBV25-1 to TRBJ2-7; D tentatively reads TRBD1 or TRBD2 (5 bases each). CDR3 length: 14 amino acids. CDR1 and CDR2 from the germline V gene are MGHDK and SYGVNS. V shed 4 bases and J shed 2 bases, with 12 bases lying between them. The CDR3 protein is CASSVRGVAYEQYF. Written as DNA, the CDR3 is TGTGCCAGCAGTGTCCGAGGGGTCGCCTACGAGCAGTACTTC.

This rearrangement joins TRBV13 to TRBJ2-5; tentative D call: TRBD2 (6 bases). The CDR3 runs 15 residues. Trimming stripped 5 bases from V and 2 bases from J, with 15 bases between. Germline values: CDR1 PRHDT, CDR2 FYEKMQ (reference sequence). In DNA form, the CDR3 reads TGTGCCAGCAGCCCCCGCTTAGCGGTACAAGAGACCCAGTACTTC. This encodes CASSPRLAVQETQYF.

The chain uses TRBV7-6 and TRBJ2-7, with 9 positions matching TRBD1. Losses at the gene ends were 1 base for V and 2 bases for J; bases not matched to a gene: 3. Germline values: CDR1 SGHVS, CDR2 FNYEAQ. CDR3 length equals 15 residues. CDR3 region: CASSLDRGRTYEQYF. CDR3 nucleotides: TGTGCCAGCAGCTTAGACAGGGGGCGAACCTACGAGCAGTACTTC.

CDR3 protein: CASSLSDRGLWKLFF. The CDR3 DNA reads as TGTGCCAGCAGTTTATCGGACAGGGGGCTGTGGAAACTGTTTTTT. The chain couples TRBV27 to TRBJ1-4; 11 bases are a match to TRBD1. V shed 0 bases and J 11 bases; nucleotides not matched to a gene: 5. CDR3 length: 15 residues. CDR1 and CDR2 (germline): MNHEY, SMNVEV (reference sequence). Variable domain in full (rest from reference TRBV27 and TRBJ1-4): EAQVTQNPRYLITVTGKKLTVTCSQNMNHEYMSWYRQDPGLGLRQIYYSMNVEVTDKGDVPEGYKVSRKEKRNFPLILESPSPNQTSLYFCASSLSDRGLWKLFFGSGTQLSVL.

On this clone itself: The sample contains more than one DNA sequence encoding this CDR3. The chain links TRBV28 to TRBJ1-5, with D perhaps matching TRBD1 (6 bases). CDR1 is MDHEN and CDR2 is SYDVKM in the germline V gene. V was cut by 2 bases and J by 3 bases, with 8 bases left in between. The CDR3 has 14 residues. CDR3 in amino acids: CASSLTGNNQPQHF. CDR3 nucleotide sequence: TGTGCCAGCAGTTTAACAGGGAACAATCAGCCCCAGCATTTT. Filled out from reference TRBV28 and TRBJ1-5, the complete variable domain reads DVKVTQSSRYLVKRTGEKVFLECVQDMDHENMFWYRQDPGLGLRLIYFSYDVKMKEKGDIPEGYSVSREKKERFSLILESASTNQTSMYLCASSLTGNNQPQHFGDGTRLSIL.

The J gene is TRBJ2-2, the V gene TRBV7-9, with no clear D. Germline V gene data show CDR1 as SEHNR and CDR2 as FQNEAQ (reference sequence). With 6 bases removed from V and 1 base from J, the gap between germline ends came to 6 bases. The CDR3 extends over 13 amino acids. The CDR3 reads CASSPGNTGELFF. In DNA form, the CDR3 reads TGTGCCAGCAGTCCGGGGAACACCGGGGAGCTGTTTTTT.

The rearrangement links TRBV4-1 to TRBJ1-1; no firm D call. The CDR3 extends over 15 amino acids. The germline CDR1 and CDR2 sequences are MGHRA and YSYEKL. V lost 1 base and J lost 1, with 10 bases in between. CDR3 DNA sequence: TGCGCCAGCAGCCAAGCTCAAACAGCGAACACTGAAGCTTTCTTT. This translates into CASSQAQTANTEAFF.

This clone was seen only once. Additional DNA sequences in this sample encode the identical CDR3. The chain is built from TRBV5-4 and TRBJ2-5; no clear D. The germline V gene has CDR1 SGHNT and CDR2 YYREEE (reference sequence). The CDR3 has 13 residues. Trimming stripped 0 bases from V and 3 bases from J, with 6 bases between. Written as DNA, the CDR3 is TGTGCCAGCAGCTTGGTTGAGAAAGAGACCCAGTACTTC. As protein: CASSLVEKETQYF.

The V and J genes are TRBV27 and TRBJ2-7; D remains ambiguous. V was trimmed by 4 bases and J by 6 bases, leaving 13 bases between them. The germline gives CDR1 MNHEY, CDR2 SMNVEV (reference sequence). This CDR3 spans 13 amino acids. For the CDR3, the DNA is TGTGCCAGCAGTTCCGAACCCCGTGGCGAGCAGTACTTC. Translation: CASSSEPRGEQYF.

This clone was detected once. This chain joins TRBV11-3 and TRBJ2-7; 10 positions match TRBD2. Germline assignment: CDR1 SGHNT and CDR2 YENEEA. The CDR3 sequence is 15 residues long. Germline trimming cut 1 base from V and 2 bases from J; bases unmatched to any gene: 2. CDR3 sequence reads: CASSLGAGGPYEQYF. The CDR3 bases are TGTGCCAGCAGCTTAGGAGCGGGAGGGCCCTACGAGCAGTACTTC.